The 20 T cell receptor beta chains presented below share a single source sample, sequenced in a study of CD8+ T cells in alopecia areata. In each case, RNA was isolated and then reverse transcribed into cDNA as the sequencing template. Using immunoSEQ multiplex PCR, the repertoire was profiled, and TCRdb retains in-frame clones only, with some absent. The sample contains around 300,000 clones, about three fifths of which appear only once. Stated treatment: oral pan-JAK inhibitor, 5-10 mg twice daily. The sample consisted of CD4+ T cells sorted from blood, taken between weeks 51 and 54, from a patient treated with tofacitinib. These receptors were collected from a human donor with alopecia areata.

The rearrangement joins TRBV29-1 to TRBJ1-1, with 8 nucleotides matching TRBD1. The J segment lost 4 bases and the V segment lost 6 bases, leaving 16 bases of the junction unmatched. This CDR3 spans 16 amino acids. Germline V CDR1 and CDR2: SQVTM, ANQGSEA. Here the CDR3 DNA reads TGCAGCGTCGCCGGGACAGGTATTCCCGGGGGCACTGAAGCTTTCTTT. Its translation is CSVAGTGIPGGTEAFF.

As to this clone: Other DNA sequences in this sample translate to the same CDR3. This sequence joins TRBV6-6 and TRBJ2-5; D is unresolved. The germline V and J ends were trimmed by 0 bases and 5 bases, with 4 bases remaining between them. CDR3 length: 12 residues. Germline CDR1 is MNHNY and CDR2 is SVGAGI (reference sequence). CDR3 bases: TGTGCCAGCAGTTACTCGAGGGAGACCCAGTACTTC. It specifies CASSYSRETQYF.

As for this clone: Germline is not matched at one junction end, which may reflect a read error. The chain joins TRBV7-7 to TRBJ2-5; 8 bases are a match to TRBD2. Germline V gene data show CDR1 as SSHAT and CDR2 as FNYEAQ (reference sequence). This CDR3 has 15 amino acids. In nucleotides, the CDR3 is TGTGCTAGCAGCGAGACGGGGGGGCGTTGGGAGACCCAGTACTTC. It translates to CASSETGGRWETQYF.

This clone was counted a single time. Distinct nucleotide sequences in the sample also encode this CDR3. The J gene is TRBJ2-7, the V gene TRBV30, with D unclear. V was clipped by 5 bases and J by 0 bases, with 8 bases between them. CDR1 and CDR2 (germline): GTSNPN, SVGIG (reference sequence). This CDR3 region has 12 residues. The CDR3 DNA sequence: TGTGCCTGGCTACGAAGCTCCTACGAGCAGTACTTC. Its translation is CAWLRSSYEQYF.

This clone came up a few times. The CDR3 DNA is TGTGCCAGCAGCTCCGGTTTACAGGGCCAAGAGACCCAGTACTTC. Its protein is CASSSGLQGQETQYF. This chain connects TRBV7-9 to TRBJ2-5; D possibly corresponds to TRBD1 (6 bases). Per the germline V gene, CDR1 is SEHNR and CDR2 is FQNEAQ (reference sequence). The CDR3 covers 15 residues. V was clipped by 4 bases and J by 1 base, with 13 bases between them.

This chain uses TRBV30 with TRBJ1-5, with unresolved D. The CDR3 runs 13 residues. The V gene's germline CDR1 is GTSNPN and CDR2 SVGIG (reference sequence). With 0 bases removed from V and 7 bases from J, the gap between germline ends came to 10 bases. The CDR3 DNA reads as TGTGCCTGGAGTGTACTGGCGGGACAGCCCCAGCATTTT. It yields the protein CAWSVLAGQPQHF.

The chain recombines TRBV11-2 with TRBJ1-2; no reliable D call. The V end lost 5 bases, the J end lost 3 bases, and 16 bases lay between the germline ends. CDR3 size: 15 residues. Germline V gene data show CDR1 as SGHAT and CDR2 as FQNNGV. The CDR3 is CASSLSGHLDYGYTF. CDR3 bases: TGTGCCAGCAGCCTTTCTGGCCATCTTGACTATGGCTACACCTTC.

V gene TRBV9 combines with J gene TRBJ1-4; D is unresolved. This CDR3 comprises 14 residues. In germline, CDR1 is SGDLS, CDR2 YYNGEE. Trimming took 0 bases from V and 5 from J, leaving 8 bases between them. For the CDR3, the DNA is TGTGCCAGCAGCGTAGGATTCTCCAATGAAAAACTGTTTTTT. This translates into CASSVGFSNEKLFF.

This rearrangement joins TRBV7-2 to TRBJ2-7; TRBD1 might be the D (6 bases). This CDR3 has 18 amino acids. CDR1 is SGHTA, CDR2 FQGNSA, per germline. Trimming stripped 5 bases from V and 4 bases from J, with 27 bases between. CDR3 nucleotide sequence: TGTGCCAGCAGCCCGATTGTGACAGGAAGGGGCCGATCTTACGAGCAGTACTTC. Protein sequence: CASSPIVTGRGRSYEQYF.

The chain joins TRBV9 to TRBJ1-5; a possible D gene is TRBD1 (6 bases). Germline assignment: CDR1 SGDLS and CDR2 YYNGEE. The CDR3 length is 13 residues. V was trimmed by 0 bases and J by 7 bases, leaving 8 bases between them. The CDR3 protein is CASSVADRQPQHF. CDR3 bases: TGTGCCAGCAGCGTAGCAGACAGGCAGCCCCAGCATTTT.

The count of this clone is one. The V call is TRBV29-1, the J call TRBJ2-3; 8 nucleotides match TRBD1. The V segment lost 5 bases and the J segment 4 bases; nucleotides outside the gene matches: 11. The germline V gene has CDR1 SQVTM and CDR2 ANQGSEA. This CDR3 comprises 15 residues. CDR3 DNA sequence: TGCAGCGTTACCCCGGGACAGGATCGGGCAGATACGCAGTATTTT. This translates into CSVTPGQDRADTQYF.

This chain uses TRBV30 with TRBJ2-7; TRBD1 is a possible D gene (6 bases). The germline V and J ends were trimmed by 6 bases and 1 base, with 13 bases remaining between them. The CDR3 sequence is 13 residues long. Germline V gene sequence: CDR1 GTSNPN, CDR2 SVGIG (reference sequence). CDR3 amino acids: CACSRDKSYEQYF. The CDR3 DNA sequence: TGTGCCTGTAGCCGGGACAAGTCCTACGAGCAGTACTTC.

V usage is TRBV5-1 and J usage is TRBJ1-4; TRBD1 matches 7 bases. CDR3 length equals 16 residues. Trimming cost V 2 bases and J 4 bases; bases outside gene matches: 8. Germline-derived CDR1 and CDR2 are SGHRS and YFSETQ. As DNA, the CDR3 is TGCGCCAGCAGCTTCGATCCGGGACAGCGTAATGAAAAACTGTTTTTT. This sequence encodes CASSFDPGQRNEKLFF.

The V call is TRBV4-2, the J call TRBJ2-3, with TRBD2 identical over 7 bases. Germline CDR1 and CDR2: LGHNA and YNFKEQ. This CDR3 is 15 amino acids long. The V and J ends lost 5 bases and 4 bases, in that order; junction bases with no gene match: 9. The CDR3 is CASSSRGETADTQYF. CDR3 DNA: TGTGCCAGCAGCTCCCGGGGGGAGACGGCAGATACGCAGTATTTT.

The table lists this clone with a few counts. This chain uses TRBV29-1 with TRBJ2-5; 10 bases fit TRBD1. The CDR3 consists of 15 residues. V lost 6 bases to trimming and J lost 1 base; unmatched junction nucleotides: 8. The germline gives CDR1 SQVTM, CDR2 ANQGSEA. Here the CDR3 reads CSVLGQGGSQETQYF. The CDR3 bases are TGCAGCGTCCTTGGACAGGGGGGGTCCCAAGAGACCCAGTACTTC.

V is TRBV30 and J is TRBJ1-6; no firm D call. V dropped 2 bases and J dropped 9 bases, with 11 bases sitting between them. Germline V gene sequence: CDR1 GTSNPN, CDR2 SVGIG (reference sequence). CDR3 size: 13 residues. DNA for the CDR3: TGTGCCTGGAGTATGATAAGGAGTTCACCCCTCCACTTT. As protein: CAWSMIRSSPLHF. Full variable domain (outside the CDR3, taken from reference TRBV30 and TRBJ1-6): SQTIHQWPATLVQPVGSPLSLECTVEGTSNPNLYWYRQAAGRGLQLLFYSVGIGQISSEVPQNLSASRPQDRQFILSSKKLLLSDSGFYLCAWSMIRSSPLHFGNGTRLTVT.

In its sample, this clone was seen a few times. The chain combines TRBV9 with TRBJ2-3; 11 bases map to TRBD2. The CDR3 loop spans 16 amino acids. The trim removed 3 bases at V and 0 bases at J, leaving 3 bases unmatched. Germline lookup yields CDR1 SGDLS and CDR2 YYNGEE. DNA of the CDR3: TGTGCCAGCAGCGCGGGACTAGCGGCTAGCACAGATACGCAGTATTTT. Its translation: CASSAGLAASTDTQYF.

The chain carries TRBV5-1 and TRBJ2-7; no clear D gene. Trimming took 3 bases from V and 5 from J, leaving 12 bases between them. Germline values: CDR1 SGHRS, CDR2 YFSETQ. The CDR3 loop spans 13 amino acids. CDR3 coding DNA: TGCGCCAGCAGCTCCTTCGGTGGGAACGAGCAGTACTTC. It specifies CASSSFGGNEQYF.

The CDR3 sequence: CASSPGINSPLHF. The CDR3 DNA sequence: TGTGCCAGCAGTCCGGGGATAAATTCACCCCTCCACTTT. This chain connects TRBV6-1 to TRBJ1-6; the D is unclear. This CDR3 region has 13 residues. The germline V and J ends were trimmed by 5 bases and 7 bases, with 9 bases remaining between them. The germline V gene has CDR1 MNHNS and CDR2 SASEGT.

The chain uses TRBV19 and TRBJ1-5; D is ambiguous. Per the germline V gene, CDR1 is LNHDA and CDR2 is SQIVND (reference sequence). This CDR3 contains 13 residues. The V end was cut by 3 bases, the J end by 4 bases, with 7 bases between. The CDR3 loop is CASSIRENQPQHF. CDR3 in DNA: TGTGCCAGTAGTATTCGGGAGAATCAGCCCCAGCATTTT.